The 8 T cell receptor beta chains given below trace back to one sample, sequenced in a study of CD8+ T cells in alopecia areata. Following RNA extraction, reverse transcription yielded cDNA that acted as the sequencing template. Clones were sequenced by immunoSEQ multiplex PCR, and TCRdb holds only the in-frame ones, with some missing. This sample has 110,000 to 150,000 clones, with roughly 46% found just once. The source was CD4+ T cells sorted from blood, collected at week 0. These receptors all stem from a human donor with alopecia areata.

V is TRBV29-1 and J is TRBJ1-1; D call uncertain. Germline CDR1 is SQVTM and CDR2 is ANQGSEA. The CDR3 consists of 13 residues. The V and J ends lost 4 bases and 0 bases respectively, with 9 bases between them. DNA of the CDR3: TGCAGCGTTGGTTATGTCTTGAACACTGAAGCTTTCTTT. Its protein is CSVGYVLNTEAFF.

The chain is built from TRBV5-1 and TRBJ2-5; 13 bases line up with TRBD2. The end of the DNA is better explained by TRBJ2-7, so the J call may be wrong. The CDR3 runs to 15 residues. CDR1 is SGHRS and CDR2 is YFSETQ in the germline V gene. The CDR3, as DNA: TGCGCCAGCAGCCCGGGGACTAGCGGGATCTACGAGCAGTACTTC. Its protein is CASSPGTSGIYEQYF.

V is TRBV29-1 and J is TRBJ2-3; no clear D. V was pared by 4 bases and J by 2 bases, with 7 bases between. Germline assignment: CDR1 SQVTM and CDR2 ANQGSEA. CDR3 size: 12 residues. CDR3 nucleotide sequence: TGCAGCGTTGGTAGTAACACAGATACGCAGTATTTT. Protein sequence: CSVGSNTDTQYF.

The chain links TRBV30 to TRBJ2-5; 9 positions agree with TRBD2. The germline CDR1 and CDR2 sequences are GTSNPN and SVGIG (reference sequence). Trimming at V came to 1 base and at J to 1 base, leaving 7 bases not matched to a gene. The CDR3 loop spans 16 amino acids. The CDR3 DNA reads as TGTGCCTGGAGTGCAGGGACTAGCTCGATCCAAGAGACCCAGTACTTC. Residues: CAWSAGTSSIQETQYF.

The CDR3 region is CAWSPLYRGKDTQYF. The CDR3 DNA reads TGTGCCTGGAGCCCCCTCTATCGGGGGAAAGATACGCAGTATTTT. The V call is TRBV30, the J call TRBJ2-3; maybe TRBD2 (6 bases). The CDR3 length is 15 residues. V was shortened by 3 bases and J by 5 bases, with 18 bases between the two germline ends. The V gene's germline CDR1 is GTSNPN and CDR2 SVGIG (reference sequence).

CDR3 nucleotides: TGTGCCATCAGCCCGGGACAGGGGACAGATACGCAGTATTTT. Its translation: CAISPGQGTDTQYF. The chain carries TRBV10-3 and TRBJ2-3, with 10 positions matching TRBD1. This CDR3 spans 14 amino acids. CDR1 and CDR2 from the germline V gene are ENHRY and SYGVKD. V shed 6 bases and J 3 bases; nucleotides not matched to a gene: 3.

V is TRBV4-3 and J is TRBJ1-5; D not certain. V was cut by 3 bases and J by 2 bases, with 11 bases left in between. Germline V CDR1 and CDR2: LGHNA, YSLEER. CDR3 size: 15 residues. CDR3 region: CASSHGFTGNQPQHF. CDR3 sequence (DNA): TGCGCCAGCAGCCACGGGTTCACGGGCAATCAGCCCCAGCATTTT.

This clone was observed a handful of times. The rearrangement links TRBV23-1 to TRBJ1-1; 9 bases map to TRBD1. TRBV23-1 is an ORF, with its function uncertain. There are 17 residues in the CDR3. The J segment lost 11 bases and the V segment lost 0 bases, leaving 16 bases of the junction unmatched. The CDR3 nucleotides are TGCGCCAGCAGTCAATCGCGTAAGGGACAGGGAACCTGTAGGGCTTTCTTT. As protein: CASSQSRKGQGTCRAFF.